These 13 T cell receptor beta chains were all obtained from the same sample, sequenced in a study of cytomegalovirus exposure and HLA in healthy donors (dated by TCRdb to about 2017). The method behind the library was the immunoSEQ multiplex PCR assay. A mixture of 60 forward primers for TCR Vbeta segments and 13 reverse primers for TCR Jbeta segments was used in the multiplex PCR. TCRdb's version of the immuneACCESS table is confined to in-frame rearrangements and falls short of the full clone set. An unresolved V gene accounts for under half of the shortfall where checked; the remainder is of unknown origin. For this sample there are 100,000 to 150,000 clones; about four fifths appear just once. Roughly 4% of the sample is held by the ten biggest clonotypes. Sequencing was performed on PBMCs. The receptors originated from a woman aged 40 to 50 in good health and CMV-seronegative.

This clone was seen a few times. The rearrangement joins TRBV5-1 to TRBJ2-1; 7 bases map to TRBD1. The CDR3 totals 14 residues. Trimming took 4 bases from V and 5 from J; bases not matched to a gene: 6. The germline V gene has CDR1 SGHRS and CDR2 YFSETQ. The CDR3 DNA follows: TGCGCCAGCAGCCGACGGGACAGTGACAATGAGCAGTTCTTC. It is translated as CASSRRDSDNEQFF.

This sequence joins TRBV5-4 and TRBJ1-6; D is undetermined. Germline V gene lookup returns CDR1 SGHNT and CDR2 YYREEE (reference sequence). With 4 bases removed from V and 0 bases from J, the gap between germline ends came to 14 bases. The CDR3 loop spans 17 amino acids. The CDR3 region has the DNA TGTGCCAGCAGCCTGGCCGGGAGTAGCTCCTATAATTCACCCCTCCACTTT. Encoded protein: CASSLAGSSSYNSPLHF.

V usage is TRBV2 and J usage is TRBJ2-7; possibly TRBD1 for D (6 bases). This CDR3 has 15 amino acids. V was cut by 6 bases and J by 3 bases, with 18 bases left in between. CDR1 and CDR2 (germline): SNHLY, FYNNEI. For the CDR3, the DNA is TGTGCCAGCAGCCTGGGACACCCCGGAAACTACGAGCAGTACTTC. This translates into CASSLGHPGNYEQYF. The whole variable domain, remainder taken from reference TRBV2 and TRBJ2-7, is EPEVTQTPSHQVTQMGQEVILRCVPISNHLYFYWYRQILGQKVEFLVSFYNNEISEKSEIFDDQFSVERPDGSNFTLKIRSTKLEDSAMYFCASSLGHPGNYEQYFGPGTRLTVT.

The chain recombines TRBV19 with TRBJ1-5; D unresolved. Trimming stripped 5 bases from V and 6 bases from J, with 11 bases between. The CDR3 length is 13 residues. Germline values: CDR1 LNHDA, CDR2 SQIVND (reference sequence). CDR3 DNA: TGTGCCAGTAGTGTCGGTTCCATTCAGCCCCAGCATTTT. It codes for CASSVGSIQPQHF.

This rearrangement joins TRBV7-9 to TRBJ2-7; D call uncertain. CDR1 SEHNR and CDR2 FQNEAQ come from the germline V gene (reference sequence). The length of the CDR3 is 15 residues. V lost 0 bases and J 2 bases, leaving 11 bases between the germline ends. CDR3 nucleotide sequence: TGTGCCAGCAGCTTAGCGTCGGGTTGGACCTACGAGCAGTACTTC. It encodes CASSLASGWTYEQYF.

The chain combines TRBV7-3 with TRBJ2-7; 9 nucleotides align to TRBD1. Per germline, CDR1 SGHTA and CDR2 FQGTGA. Losses at the gene ends were 5 bases for V and 3 bases for J; bases not matched to a gene: 5. The CDR3 is 14 amino acids. DNA for the CDR3: TGTGCCAGCAGCCCGACAGGGGGTGGCTACGAGCAGTACTTC. Protein: CASSPTGGGYEQYF.

The V gene is TRBV6-6, the J gene TRBJ2-5; D may be TRBD1 (8 bases). TRBJ2-7 matches the DNA end more closely, so the J call is doubtful. Germline CDR1 and CDR2: MNHNY and SVGAGI (reference sequence). The CDR3 length is 15 residues. For the CDR3, the DNA is TGTGCCAGCAGGGGGGAGGGGACAGGACTCTACGAGCAGTACTTC. Translated: CASRGEGTGLYEQYF.

A word on this clone: Other DNA variants within this sample encode the same CDR3. V gene TRBV18 combines with J gene TRBJ2-7, with 10 nucleotides matching TRBD2. Trimming at V came to 6 bases and at J to 3 bases, leaving 2 bases not matched to a gene. The CDR3 runs 13 residues. Germline V gene lookup returns CDR1 KGHSH and CDR2 LQKENI. CDR3 bases: TGTGCCAGCTCGCCTAGCGGGGGCTACGAGCAGTACTTC. Protein product: CASSPSGGYEQYF.

The CDR3 region has the DNA TGTGCCAGCAGCTTTTCTGACCAGGGTTCACCCCTCCACTTT. Protein sequence: CASSFSDQGSPLHF. The V and J genes are TRBV7-2 and TRBJ1-6; the D gene is possibly TRBD1 (5 bases). The germline V gene encodes CDR1 SGHTA and CDR2 FQGNSA. Between the trimmed V and J ends, which lost 3 bases and 9 bases, there was a span of 12 bases. The CDR3 has 14 amino acids.

The V gene is TRBV11-2, the J gene TRBJ2-1, with 9 positions matching TRBD2. The CDR3 consists of 18 residues. Germline CDR1 and CDR2: SGHAT and FQNNGV. V was clipped by 0 bases and J by 3 bases; unmatched bases: 9. The CDR3: CASSLDRAGGLYYNEQFF. CDR3 sequence (DNA): TGTGCCAGCAGCTTAGATCGGGCGGGAGGGCTTTACTACAATGAGCAGTTCTTC.

The J gene is TRBJ1-2, the V gene TRBV6-6, with TRBD1 matching over 11 bases. Germline values: CDR1 MNHNY, CDR2 SVGAGI (reference sequence). Unmatched junction bases numbered 7, after V lost 6 bases and J lost 7 bases. The CDR3 length is 14 residues. The CDR3 sequence: CASSRTGGQGGYTF. The CDR3 DNA follows: TGTGCCAGCAGCCGGACAGGGGGCCAGGGTGGCTACACCTTC.

V and J are TRBV12-5 and TRBJ1-5, with D perhaps matching TRBD1 (6 bases). This CDR3 comprises 15 residues. The V gene lost 7 bases and the J gene lost 2 bases, with 15 bases spanning the gap. Germline CDR1 reads LGHNT; CDR2 reads FRNRAP. The CDR3 loop is CASDLGQSGNQPQHF. CDR3 nucleotides: TGTGCTAGTGACTTAGGACAGTCGGGCAATCAGCCCCAGCATTTT.

The sample holds one count of this clone. This chain uses TRBV7-3 with TRBJ1-1; possibly TRBD1 for D (5 bases). V was shortened by 0 bases and J by 4 bases, with 6 bases between the two germline ends. The length of the CDR3 is 13 residues. From germline, CDR1 is SGHTA and CDR2 FQGTGA. The CDR3 coding sequence is TGTGCCAGCAGCTTAACGGGGCGCACTGAAGCTTTCTTT. This codes for CASSLTGRTEAFF.